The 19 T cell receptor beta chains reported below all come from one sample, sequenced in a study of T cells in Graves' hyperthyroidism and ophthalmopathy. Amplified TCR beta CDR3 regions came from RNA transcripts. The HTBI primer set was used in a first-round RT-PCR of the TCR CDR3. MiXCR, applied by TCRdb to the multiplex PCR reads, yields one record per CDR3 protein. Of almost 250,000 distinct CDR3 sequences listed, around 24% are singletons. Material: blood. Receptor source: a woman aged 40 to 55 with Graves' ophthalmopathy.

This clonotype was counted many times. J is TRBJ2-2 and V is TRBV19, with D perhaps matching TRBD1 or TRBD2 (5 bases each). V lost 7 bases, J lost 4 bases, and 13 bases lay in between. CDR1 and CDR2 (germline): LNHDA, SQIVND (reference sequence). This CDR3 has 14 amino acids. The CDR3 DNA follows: TGTGCCAGTAACCGGGGACGGTCCACCGGGGAGCTGTTTTTT. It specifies CASNRGRSTGELFF.

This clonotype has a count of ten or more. The CDR3 DNA sequence: TGCAGTGCTAGAACGACAAACATGAACACTGAAGCTTTCTTT. It yields the protein CSARTTNMNTEAFF. The chain employs TRBV20-1 and TRBJ1-1; D not certain. The V end was cut by 2 bases, the J end by 0 bases, with 10 bases between. This CDR3 is built from 14 residues. Germline-derived CDR1 and CDR2 are DFQATT and SNEGSKA (reference sequence).

CDR3 DNA sequence: TGTGCCAGCAGGTCTGGACAGGGTTTGAGTCTAGCCAAAAACATTCAGTACTTC. Its protein is CASRSGQGLSLAKNIQYF. The genes are TRBV11-2 and TRBJ2-4, with 8 positions matching TRBD1. Unmatched junction bases numbered 13, after V lost 6 bases and J lost 0 bases. The germline V gene encodes CDR1 SGHAT and CDR2 FQNNGV. The CDR3 sequence is 18 residues long.

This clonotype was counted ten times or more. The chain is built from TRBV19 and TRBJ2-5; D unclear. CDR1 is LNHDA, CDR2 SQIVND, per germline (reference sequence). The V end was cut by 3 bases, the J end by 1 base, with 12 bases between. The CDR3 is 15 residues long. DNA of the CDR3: TGTGCCAGTAGTATTTTCCCTTCCACCCAAGAGACCCAGTACTTC. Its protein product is CASSIFPSTQETQYF.

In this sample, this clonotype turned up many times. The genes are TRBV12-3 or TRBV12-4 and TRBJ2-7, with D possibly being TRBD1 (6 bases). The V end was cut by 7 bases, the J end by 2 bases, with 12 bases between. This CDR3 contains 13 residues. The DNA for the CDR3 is TGTGCCAGCACTTGGGGGCCCGCCTACGAGCAGTACTTC. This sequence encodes CASTWGPAYEQYF.

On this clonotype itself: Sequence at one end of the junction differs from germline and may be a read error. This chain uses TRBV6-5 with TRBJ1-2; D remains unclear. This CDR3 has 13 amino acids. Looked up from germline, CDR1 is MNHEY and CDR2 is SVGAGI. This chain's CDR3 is CARSYSLGYGYTF. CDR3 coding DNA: TGTGCCAGGAGTTATAGTCTGGGCTATGGCTACACCTTC.

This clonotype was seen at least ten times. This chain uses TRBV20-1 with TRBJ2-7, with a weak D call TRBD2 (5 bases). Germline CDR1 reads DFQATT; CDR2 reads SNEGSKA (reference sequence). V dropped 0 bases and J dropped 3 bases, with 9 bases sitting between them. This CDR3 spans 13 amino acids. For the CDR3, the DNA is TGCAGTGCTAGAGATCGCGGGCGCTACGAGCAGTACTTC. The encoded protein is CSARDRGRYEQYF.

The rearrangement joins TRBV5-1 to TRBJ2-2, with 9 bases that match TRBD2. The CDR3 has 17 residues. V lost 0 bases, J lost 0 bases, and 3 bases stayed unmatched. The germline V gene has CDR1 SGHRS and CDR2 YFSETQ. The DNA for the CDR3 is TGCGCCAGCAGCTTGGATGGCGGGAGGGCGAACACCGGGGAGCTGTTTTTT. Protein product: CASSLDGGRANTGELFF.

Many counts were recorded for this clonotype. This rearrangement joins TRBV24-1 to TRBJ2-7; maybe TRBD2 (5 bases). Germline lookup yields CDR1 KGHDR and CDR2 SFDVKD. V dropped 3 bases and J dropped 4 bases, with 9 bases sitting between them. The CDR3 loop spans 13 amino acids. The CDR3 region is CATSDGRAYEQYF. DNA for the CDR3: TGTGCCACCAGTGATGGGCGGGCTTACGAGCAGTACTTC.

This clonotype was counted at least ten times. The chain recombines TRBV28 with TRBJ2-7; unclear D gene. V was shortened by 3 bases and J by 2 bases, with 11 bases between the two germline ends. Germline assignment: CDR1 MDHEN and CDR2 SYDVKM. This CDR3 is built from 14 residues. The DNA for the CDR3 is TGTGCCAGCAGTTTTACGGTGGACCCCTACGAGCAGTACTTC. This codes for CASSFTVDPYEQYF.

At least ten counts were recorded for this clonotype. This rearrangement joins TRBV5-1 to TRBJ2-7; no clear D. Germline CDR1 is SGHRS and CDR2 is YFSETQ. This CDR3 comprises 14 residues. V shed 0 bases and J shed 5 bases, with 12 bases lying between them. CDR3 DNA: TGCGCCAGCAGCTTGGGTGGACCCTATAACGAGCAGTACTTC. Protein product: CASSLGGPYNEQYF.

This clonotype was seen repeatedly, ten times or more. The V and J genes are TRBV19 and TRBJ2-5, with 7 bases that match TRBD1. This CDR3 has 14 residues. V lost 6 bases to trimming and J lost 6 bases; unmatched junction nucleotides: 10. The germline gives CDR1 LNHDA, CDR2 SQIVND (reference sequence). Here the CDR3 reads CASSRDSPTKTQYF. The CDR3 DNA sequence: TGTGCCAGTAGCCGGGACAGCCCCACGAAGACCCAGTACTTC.

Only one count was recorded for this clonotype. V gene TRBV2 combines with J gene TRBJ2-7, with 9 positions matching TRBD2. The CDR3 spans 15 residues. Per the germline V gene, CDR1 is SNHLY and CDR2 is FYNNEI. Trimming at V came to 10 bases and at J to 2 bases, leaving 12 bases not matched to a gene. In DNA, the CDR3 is TGTGCCATCCTGGGTAGGGCGGGAGGGCCCTACGAGCAGTACTTC. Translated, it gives CAILGRAGGPYEQYF.

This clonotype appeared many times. The CDR3 region is CASSFDTEAFF. The CDR3 DNA is TGTGCCAGCAGCTTCGACACTGAAGCTTTCTTT. The chain links TRBV13 to TRBJ1-1; unclear D gene. This CDR3 has 11 amino acids. Germline CDR1 and CDR2: PRHDT and FYEKMQ (reference sequence). The V end lost 3 bases, the J end lost 3 bases, and 2 bases lay between the germline ends.

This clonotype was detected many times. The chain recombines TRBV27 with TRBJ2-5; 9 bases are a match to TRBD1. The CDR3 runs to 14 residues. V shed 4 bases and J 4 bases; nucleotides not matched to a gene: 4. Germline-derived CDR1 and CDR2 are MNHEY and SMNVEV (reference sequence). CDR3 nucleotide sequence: TGTGCCAGCAGTTCTCGGACAGGGGTAGAGACCCAGTACTTC. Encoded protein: CASSSRTGVETQYF.

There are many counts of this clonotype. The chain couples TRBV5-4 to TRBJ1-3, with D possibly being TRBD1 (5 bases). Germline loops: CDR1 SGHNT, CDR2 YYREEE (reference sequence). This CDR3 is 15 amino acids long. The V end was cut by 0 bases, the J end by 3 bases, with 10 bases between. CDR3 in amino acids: CASSLAGGSGNTIYF. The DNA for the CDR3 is TGTGCCAGCAGCTTGGCTGGGGGGAGTGGAAACACCATATATTTT.

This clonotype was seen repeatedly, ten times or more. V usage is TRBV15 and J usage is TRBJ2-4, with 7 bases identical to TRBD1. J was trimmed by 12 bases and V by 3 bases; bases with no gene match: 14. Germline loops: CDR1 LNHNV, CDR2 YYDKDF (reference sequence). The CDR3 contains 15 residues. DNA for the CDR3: TGTGCCACCAGCAGGACCGGACAGGTGGATAATAATCAGTACTTC. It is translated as CATSRTGQVDNNQYF.

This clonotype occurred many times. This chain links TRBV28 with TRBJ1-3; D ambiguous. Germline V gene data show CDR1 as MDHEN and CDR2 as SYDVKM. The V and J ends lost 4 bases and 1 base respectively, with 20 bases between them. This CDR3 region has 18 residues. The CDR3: CASSSLGRTPTSGNTIYF. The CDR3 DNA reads TGTGCCAGCAGTTCCCTCGGACGGACCCCGACGTCTGGAAACACCATATATTTT.

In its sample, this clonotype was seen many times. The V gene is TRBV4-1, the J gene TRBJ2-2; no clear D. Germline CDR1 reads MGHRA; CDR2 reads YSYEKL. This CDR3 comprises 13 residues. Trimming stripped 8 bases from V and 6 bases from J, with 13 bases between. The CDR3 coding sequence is TGCGCCAGCCGAGCCGTGGGGTCCGGGGAGCTGTTTTTT. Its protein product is CASRAVGSGELFF.